This TCR beta chain came from a study of breast tumors, draining lymph nodes, adjacent tissues. General study results and limits: Most tumor T cells seemingly derive from lymph node, then expand in tumor. That most tumor T cells come from lymph nodes remained unproven.

TCRdb analysed the multiplex PCR reads with MiXCR anew, one entry per CDR3 protein. Here the sample spans approximately 63,000 distinct CDR3 sequences, 57% being singletons. For this clonotype: Its antigen is undetermined.

With 4 bases clipped from V and 9 bases from J, the junction kept 18 bases outside the gene matches. Germline lookup yields CDR1 SGHKS and CDR2 YYEKEE (reference sequence). The CDR3 is 17 residues long. This chain uses TRBV5-5 with TRBJ2-1, with 8 positions matching TRBD2. The TCR sequence derives from a female donor with breast cancer. Some clones in this sample may be carry-over from other donors' samples. The sample comprised breast tumor tissue. CDR3 nucleotides: TGTGCCAGCAGCAACAGTCAGGGGACTAGTGGGAGAACTGAGCAGTTCTTC. Protein product: CASSNSQGTSGRTEQFF.